The rows below give T cell receptor beta chains drawn from one sample of a study of cytomegalovirus exposure and HLA in healthy donors. The table came from immunoSEQ multiplex PCR; TCRdb's copy has only in-frame clones and leaves some out. The profile covers about 130,000 clones, with more than 9.5% appearing a single time and less than 2% taken by the ten largest. Sequenced sample: PBMCs. These TCRs come from a man aged 50-59 years in good health and CMV-seronegative. CDR3s include the opening cysteine and the closing phenylalanine or tryptophan. A D gene is named only where the DNA matches it firmly. Only part of the rows carry a size: once, few, many, or a class if the clone is expanded.

v_call	clone_size	d_call	j_call	cdr3_nt	cdr3_aa
TRBV27	few	TRBD2	TRBJ2-3	TGTGCCAGCGGACAGCGGGGGGGCACAGATACGCAGTATTTT	CASGQRGGTDTQYF
TRBV6-4	.	.	TRBJ2-2	TGTGCCAGCAGCATACAGGGAACCGGGGAGCTGTTTTTT	CASSIQGTGELFF
TRBV7-6	.	TRBD2	TRBJ2-2	TGTGCCAGCAGCCGGAGCGGGAGTAACACCGGGGAGCTGTTTTTT	CASSRSGSNTGELFF
TRBV15	.	.	TRBJ1-1	TGTGCCACCAGCCCCCGGTTAGTAAGTGGCACTGAAGCTTTCTTT	CATSPRLVSGTEAFF
TRBV2	.	.	TRBJ1-2	TGTGCCAGCAGTGCCCCGACACGTTACTATGGCTACACCTTC	CASSAPTRYYGYTF
TRBV2	few	TRBD2	TRBJ2-5	TGTGCCAGCAGTGAAGCAGGGACTAGCGGCGATGGGGAAGAGACCCAGTACTTC	CASSEAGTSGDGEETQYF
TRBV9	few	.	TRBJ1-5	TGTGCCAGCAGCGTTGAATGGGGGGGGAGCAATCAGCCCCAGCATTTT	CASSVEWGGSNQPQHF
TRBV10-2	.	.	TRBJ2-3	TGCGCCAGCAGGACAGGGGTAAGCGGGAGGACAGATACGCAGTATTTT	CASRTGVSGRTDTQYF
TRBV27	few	.	TRBJ2-1	TGTGCCAGCAGTTTATGGGCTAGCGATGAGCAGTTCTTC	CASSLWASDEQFF
TRBV7-2	.	.	TRBJ2-5	TGTGCCAGCAGCTCCTCATGGGCGCCACCTCAAGAGACCCAGTACTTC	CASSSSWAPPQETQYF
TRBV19	.	.	TRBJ1-5	TGTGCCAGTAGTATAGAGGCAGTAGACTATAGCAATCAGCCCCAGCATTTT	CASSIEAVDYSNQPQHF
TRBV6-1	few	TRBD2	TRBJ2-7	TGTGCCAGCAGTGGACTAGCGGGAGGGCTGGAGCAGTACTTC	CASSGLAGGLEQYF
TRBV11-2	few	TRBD2	TRBJ2-7	TGTGCCAGCAGCTTACCCTCTCGAGGTAGCGGGGGGGCGGGGGAGCAGTACTTC	CASSLPSRGSGGAGEQYF
TRBV6-5	.	TRBD2	TRBJ2-1	TGTGCCAGCAATTCAAGGACTAGGGAGTTCTTC	CASNSRTREFF
TRBV28	few	TRBD2	TRBJ2-7	TGTGCCAGCACAGCGGGAGTGCAGGAGCAGTACTTC	CASTAGVQEQYF
TRBV6-5	.	.	TRBJ2-7	TGTGCCAGCAGTTACTCACCAGGGATCGAGCAGTACTTC	CASSYSPGIEQYF
TRBV10-3	.	.	TRBJ2-3	TGTGCCATCAGTGACGGTGATTCTAGCACAGATACGCAGTATTTT	CAISDGDSSTDTQYF
TRBV20-1	.	.	TRBJ1-1	TGCAGTGGGGAGGCGAACACTGAAGCTTTCTTT	CSGEANTEAFF
TRBV13	few	TRBD2	TRBJ2-7	TGTGCCAGCAGCTCCCCCGGGATAGCGGGGTCCTACGAGCAGTACTTC	CASSSPGIAGSYEQYF
TRBV18	.	.	TRBJ2-2	TGTGCCAGCTCAATGCAGGACTCGAACACCGGGGAGCTGTTTTTT	CASSMQDSNTGELFF
TRBV5-1	few	TRBD1	TRBJ2-7	TGCGCCAGCAGCCCTGGACAGGGGACCTCCTACGAGCAGTACTTC	CASSPGQGTSYEQYF
TRBV2	.	.	TRBJ1-2	TGTGCCAGCAAACTCCAGGGGCTCCCCTATGGCTACACCTTC	CASKLQGLPYGYTF
TRBV6-5	.	.	TRBJ2-1	TGTGCCAGCAGTTTTAGCGGAGGGGCCTACAATGAGCAGTTCTTC	CASSFSGGAYNEQFF
TRBV18	.	TRBD2	TRBJ2-7	TGTGCCAGCTCACCGGAAGCTAGCGGGAGATACGAGCAGTACTTC	CASSPEASGRYEQYF
TRBV6-1	.	TRBD1	TRBJ1-5	TGTGCCAGCAGTGACCCGGACAGGACGGGGTATAGCAATCAGCCCCAGCATTTT	CASSDPDRTGYSNQPQHF
TRBV10-3	.	TRBD2	TRBJ2-2	TGTGCCATCAGCCAAACTAGCGGGGGGGGCACCGGGGAGCTGTTTTTT	CAISQTSGGGTGELFF
TRBV6-1	.	.	TRBJ1-5	TGTGCCAGCAGTGAATCGTACACCCGGAGATCTGAGCCCCAGCATTTT	CASSESYTRRSEPQHF
TRBV7-7	few	TRBD2	TRBJ2-5	TGTGCCGCGGGGGTGGGGCAAGAGACCCAGTACTTC	CAAGVGQETQYF
TRBV28	.	TRBD1	TRBJ2-2	TGTGCCAGCATCATAGGACAGGGAAGGACCGGGGAGCTGTTTTTT	CASIIGQGRTGELFF
TRBV6-4	.	.	TRBJ2-7	TGTGCCAGCACCGCCCCCTTGACAGAGTTCTCCTACGAGCAGTACTTC	CASTAPLTEFSYEQYF
TRBV21-1	few	.	TRBJ2-1	TGTGCCAGCAGCACATCGCAAGGTAGCGGGAGGGCTTCGACGGACAATGAGCAGTTCTTC	CASSTSQGSGRASTDNEQFF
TRBV6-5	few	.	TRBJ2-5	TGTGCCAGCAGAAATCAGGGACTGATCCAAGAGACCCAGTACTTC	CASRNQGLIQETQYF
TRBV2	.	TRBD1	TRBJ2-5	TGTGCCAGCAGTGAACAGGGGGCCGAGGGGGAGACCCAGTACTTC	CASSEQGAEGETQYF
TRBV5-4	.	.	TRBJ2-7	TGTGCCAGCAGCCTCAACAGGGTTGGTTCCTACGAGCAGTACTTC	CASSLNRVGSYEQYF
TRBV15	.	TRBD2	TRBJ2-7	TGTGCCACCAGCGTAAGAACCGGACTAGCGGCGTACGAGCAGTACTTC	CATSVRTGLAAYEQYF
TRBV6-1	few	.	TRBJ1-5	TGTGCCAGCAGTGAAGCAGGGCAGGGGATTGTTTCGGGTCAGCCCCAGCATTTT	CASSEAGQGIVSGQPQHF
TRBV25-1	.	.	TRBJ2-7	TGTGCCAGCAGTGCGACTAGATTAAACTACGAGCAGTACTTC	CASSATRLNYEQYF
TRBV6-5	.	.	TRBJ2-5	TGTGCCGGATCGACTAGACTTTTGGGGGAGACCCAGTACTTC	CAGSTRLLGETQYF
TRBV7-3	few	.	TRBJ2-3	TGTGCCAGCAGCTTAACCGGGGGGCCCACAGATACGCAGTATTTT	CASSLTGGPTDTQYF
TRBV2	.	.	TRBJ2-3	TGTGCCAGCCTAAGGGTAGGGGGAGACGCAGATACGCAGTATTTT	CASLRVGGDADTQYF
TRBV15	.	TRBD1	TRBJ1-1	TGTGCCACCAGCAGGTTCCCCGGGACAGGCAACACTGAAGCTTTCTTT	CATSRFPGTGNTEAFF
TRBV7-8	.	TRBD2	TRBJ2-1	TGTGCCAGCAGTACCGGGGGGGGGAGTGAGCAGTTCTTC	CASSTGGGSEQFF